The text below deals with one T cell receptor (beta chain). Its antigen is not identified. TCRdb re-called the 5' RACE reads; one entry per CDR3 protein, DNA not given. The sample spans roughly 160,000 distinct CDR3 sequences; the ten largest clones claim approximately 17%. The germline V gene has CDR1 SGHVS and CDR2 FQNEAQ. CDR3 length: 14 amino acids. This sample was included in a study of T cells expressing NK-cell markers. Study in general: The sequencing cohort of eight donors included seven HCMV-seropositive individuals and one seronegative individual.

Whole-study findings and limits: HCMV specificity of the expanded NKG2C+ T cell clones stayed unclear. Several donors showed these clonotypes also leading the CD3+CD56-NKG2C+ fraction.

This chain uses TRBV7-8 with TRBJ2-7; the TCRdb D gene call, TRBD1, has no DNA to confirm it. Sequencing was performed on blood T cells: a sorted CD56 or NKG2C T cell subset, CD4+ or CD8+ T cells, or bulk PBMC T cells (not recorded which). The receptor was isolated from a woman aged 18-70 years in good health. The CDR3 sequence is CASSLGRDPGEQYF.